This T cell receptor (beta chain) was found in a study of T cells in localized non-small cell lung cancer. Study-level findings and limits: Tumor trailed uninvolved adjacent lung in T cell clonality, which peaked there. Longer overall survival accompanied higher blood T cell density.

Trimming took 6 bases from V and 5 from J, leaving 16 bases between them. This CDR3 is 14 amino acids long. The germline gives CDR1 MDHEN, CDR2 SYDVKM. In the case of this clone: Its target is not known.

Produced via immunoSEQ multiplex PCR; TCRdb's table is partial and in-frame only. The data contain 750 to 950 clones, roughly a fifth of them singletons. This chain uses TRBV28 with TRBJ1-2; the D gene is possibly TRBD1 (5 bases). This TCR derives from a female donor at least 60 years old with stage II squamous cell lung carcinoma. This sample comprised lung tumor tissue, obtained before any cancer treatment. Written as DNA, the CDR3 is TGTGCCAGCAGAGAAGTGGGGCAGCTGTATGGCTACACCTTC. Translation: CASREVGQLYGYTF.